What follows describes a single T cell receptor beta chain. Produced via immunoSEQ multiplex PCR; TCRdb's table is partial and in-frame only. The sample lists approximately 1.9 million clones, around 93% occurring once. The sample is drawn from a study of shared clonotypes between healthy human individuals. Terminally differentiated effector memory CD45RA+ cells were excluded by CCR7 positive selection of CD45RO-negative cells. CDR1 SGDLS and CDR2 YYNGEE come from the germline V gene. The J segment lost 4 bases and the V segment lost 3 bases, leaving 16 bases of the junction unmatched. The CDR3 length is 18 residues.

V usage is TRBV9 and J usage is TRBJ2-1, with 7 bases that match TRBD2. The sequence was obtained from a man younger than 35 in good health. Some clones in this sample may be carry-over from other donors' samples. Sequencing was done on a sample of naive CD8+ T cells from PBMCs. The CDR3 sequence is CASSGDGGRGPTYNEQFF. DNA of the CDR3: TGTGCCAGCAGCGGAGATGGTGGGAGGGGTCCCACATACAATGAGCAGTTCTTC. The entire variable domain, with the rest obtained from reference TRBV9 and TRBJ2-1, is as follows: DSGVTQTPKHLITATGQRVTLRCSPRSGDLSVYWYQQSLDQGLQFLIQYYNGEERAKGNILERFSAQQFPDLHSELNLSSLELGDSALYFCASSGDGGRGPTYNEQFFGPGTRLTVL.